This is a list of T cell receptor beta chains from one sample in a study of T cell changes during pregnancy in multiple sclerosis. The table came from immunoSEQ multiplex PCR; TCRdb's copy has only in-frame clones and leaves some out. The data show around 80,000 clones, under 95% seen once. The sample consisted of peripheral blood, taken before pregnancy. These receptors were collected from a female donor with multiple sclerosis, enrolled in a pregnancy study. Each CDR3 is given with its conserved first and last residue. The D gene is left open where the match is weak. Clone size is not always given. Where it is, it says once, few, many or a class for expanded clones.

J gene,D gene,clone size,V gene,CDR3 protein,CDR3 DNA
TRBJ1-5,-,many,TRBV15,CATSRKDRRENQPQHF,TGTGCCACCAGCAGGAAGGACCGAAGGGAGAATCAGCCCCAGCATTTT
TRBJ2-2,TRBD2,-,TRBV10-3,CAAGGTSGGREYTGELFF,TGTGCCGCCGGCGGGACTAGCGGGGGCCGCGAATACACCGGGGAGCTGTTTTTT
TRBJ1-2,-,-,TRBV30,CAWDRLYGYTF,TGTGCCTGGGACAGGCTCTATGGCTACACCTTC
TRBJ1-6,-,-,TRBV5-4,CASSLAPLGSNSPLHF,TGTGCCAGCAGCTTGGCCCCGCTCGGGAGTAATTCACCCCTCCACTTT
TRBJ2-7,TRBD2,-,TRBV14,CASSRTSGGSYEQYF,TGTGCCAGCAGCCGAACTAGCGGGGGGTCCTACGAGCAGTACTTC
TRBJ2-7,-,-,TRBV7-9,CASSFDLDYEQYF,TGTGCCAGCAGCTTTGACTTAGATTACGAGCAGTACTTC
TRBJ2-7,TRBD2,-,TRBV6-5,CASSLAGNYEQYF,TGTGCCAGCTCCCTAGCGGGAAACTACGAGCAGTACTTC
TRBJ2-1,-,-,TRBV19,CASSYGAGGIKNEQFF,TGTGCCAGTAGCTACGGGGCAGGGGGGATTAAGAATGAGCAGTTCTTC
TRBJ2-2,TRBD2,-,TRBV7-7,CASSHLAGADTGELFF,TGTGCTAGCAGCCACCTAGCGGGGGCGGACACCGGGGAGCTGTTTTTT
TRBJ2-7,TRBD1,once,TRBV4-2,CASSQDLTGGSYEQYF,TGTGCCAGCAGCCAAGATCTGACAGGGGGCTCCTACGAGCAGTACTTC
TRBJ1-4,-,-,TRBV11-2,CASSLSQGLKLFF,TGTGCCAGCAGCTTATCGCAGGGGCTAAAACTGTTTTTT
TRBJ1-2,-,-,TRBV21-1,CASSKGVQGVRGYGYTF,TGTGCCAGCAGCAAAGGGGTTCAGGGGGTGAGGGGCTATGGCTACACCTTC
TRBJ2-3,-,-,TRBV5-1,CASSLTGTDTQYF,TGCGCCAGCAGCTTGACAGGCACAGATACGCAGTATTTT
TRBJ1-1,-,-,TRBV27,CASSLFLGGEAFF,TGTGCCAGCAGTTTATTTCTGGGGGGTGAAGCTTTCTTT
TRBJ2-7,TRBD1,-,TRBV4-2,CASSQEPRTGGGYEQYF,TGTGCCAGCAGCCAAGAGCCCAGGACAGGGGGAGGATACGAGCAGTACTTC
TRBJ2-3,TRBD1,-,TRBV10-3,CAIRDRGRGADTQYF,TGTGCCATCAGAGACAGGGGGCGAGGGGCAGATACGCAGTATTTT
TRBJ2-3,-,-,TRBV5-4,CASSFPAESTDTQYF,TGTGCCAGCAGCTTTCCCGCGGAAAGCACAGATACGCAGTATTTT
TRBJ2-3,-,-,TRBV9,CASSVVSTDTQYF,TGTGCCAGCAGCGTAGTAAGCACAGATACGCAGTATTTT
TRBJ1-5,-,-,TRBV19,CASSIDTRMINQPQHF,TGTGCCAGTAGTATAGACACGCGGATGATCAATCAGCCCCAGCATTTT
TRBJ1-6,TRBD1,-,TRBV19,CASKFQGADSPLHF,TGTGCCAGTAAATTCCAGGGGGCGGATTCACCCCTCCACTTT
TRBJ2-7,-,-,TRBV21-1,CASSIGGRGTYEQYF,TGTGCCAGCAGCATAGGGGGCAGGGGGACCTACGAGCAGTACTTC
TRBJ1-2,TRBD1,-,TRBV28,CASSEPGQGLVYGYTF,TGTGCCAGCAGCGAACCGGGACAGGGGTTAGTCTATGGCTACACCTTC
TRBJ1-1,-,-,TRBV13,CASSLPYVREGAFF,TGTGCCAGCAGCTTACCGTACGTCCGGGAAGGAGCTTTCTTT
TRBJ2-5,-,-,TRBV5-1,CASSEGFQETQYF,TGCGCCAGCAGCGAGGGATTTCAAGAGACCCAGTACTTC
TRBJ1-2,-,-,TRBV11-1,CASSLVDISYGYTF,TGTGCCAGCAGCTTAGTCGACATAAGCTATGGCTACACCTTC
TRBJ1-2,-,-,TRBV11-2,CASSRQANYGYTF,TGTGCCAGCAGCCGACAGGCCAACTATGGCTACACCTTC
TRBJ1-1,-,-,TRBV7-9,CASSHTISRVNTEAFF,TGTGCCAGCAGCCATACGATTTCTCGAGTGAACACTGAAGCTTTCTTT
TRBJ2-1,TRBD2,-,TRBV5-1,CASSFSSGEPYNEQFF,TGCGCCAGCAGCTTTAGTAGCGGGGAACCTTACAATGAGCAGTTCTTC
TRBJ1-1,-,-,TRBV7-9,CASSLGGGTEAFF,TGTGCCAGCAGCTTAGGGGGGGGCACTGAAGCTTTCTTT
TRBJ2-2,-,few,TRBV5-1,CASSLTGYGELFF,TGCGCCAGCAGCTTGACAGGTTACGGGGAGCTGTTTTTT
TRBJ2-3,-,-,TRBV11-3,CASSPSSFAGSTDTQYF,TGTGCCAGCAGCCCCAGTTCGTTTGCGGGATCCACAGATACGCAGTATTTT